The rows below give T cell receptor beta chains drawn from one sample of a study of metastatic and nonmetastatic thyroid tumors. TCRdb re-clonotyped the PCR reads through MiXCR. The sample lists 25,000 to 40,000 clones; about a sixth were seen once. The sequenced material came from blood. All receptors come from a female donor with papillary thyroid cancer or a benign thyroid nodule (not recorded which). Some clones in this sample may be carry-over from other donors' samples. Each CDR3 is given with its conserved first and last residue. Each record gives: J gene, V gene, clone size, D gene, CDR3 protein. D genes are given only for firm matches. For some rows the clone size is stated as once, few or many, or as a class when expanded; others skip it.

>TRBJ2-7|TRBV27|many|NA
CASSYSGKRYEQYF
>TRBJ2-7|TRBV6-2/TRBV6-3|NA|TRBD2
CASSRISGAPISEQYF
>TRBJ2-3|TRBV9|many|TRBD1
CASSRTGSPATDTQYF
>TRBJ1-1|TRBV30|many|NA
CAWSYYQGTEAFF
>TRBJ2-1|TRBV6-1|many|TRBD2
CASSRGAGGGEQFF
>TRBJ2-5|TRBV6-2/TRBV6-3|many|TRBD2
CASSYGLAGNQETQYF
>TRBJ2-7|TRBV20-1|few|TRBD1
CSATTGGEVDEQYF
>TRBJ1-5|TRBV6-6|medium-sized|TRBD1
CASSPGTGILAGNQPQHF
>TRBJ1-2|TRBV20-1|many|NA
CSAETGYGYTF
>TRBJ2-7|TRBV5-6|many|NA
CASSRSREGVGEQYF
>TRBJ2-7|TRBV7-2|NA|NA
CASRSGFGEQYF
>TRBJ1-4|TRBV12-3/TRBV12-4|many|TRBD1
CASSLRTGGNEKLFF
>TRBJ2-1|TRBV19|many|TRBD2
CASSIDGSSGGSLYGEQFF
>TRBJ2-7|TRBV19|many|TRBD2
CASSSLAGGEQYF
>TRBJ2-7|TRBV2|many|TRBD2
CASYPAGVSYEQYF
>TRBJ2-1|TRBV19|many|NA
CASSIGREANEQFF
>TRBJ2-1|TRBV20-1|many|TRBD2
CSARLAGNRDEQFF
>TRBJ1-5|TRBV7-8|many|NA
CASGRVSNQPQHF
>TRBJ2-4|TRBV3-1|many|NA
CASSQVVEGNIQYF
>TRBJ2-3|TRBV11-2|many|NA
CASSLWRPTTDTQYF
>TRBJ2-3|TRBV20-1|many|TRBD2
CSASFPLAGGIFEDTQYF
>TRBJ2-7|TRBV20-1|NA|TRBD1
CSARDGDRVYEQYF
>TRBJ1-2|TRBV28|few|NA
CASSGGISYGYTF